The text below deals with one T cell receptor beta chain. What it binds is unknown. This specimen belongs to a study of T cell responses to AZD1222 COVID-19 vaccine. General observations from the study: At baseline, just 5 or 6 AZD1222 recipients tested seropositive.

The CDR3 consists of 16 residues. Germline V CDR1 and CDR2: MDHEN, SYDVKM. V trimming: 5 bases; J trimming: 0 bases; junction bases outside the gene matches: 7. The assay was immunoSEQ multiplex PCR, and TCRdb's table has in-frame clones only and misses some. In the table there are roughly 120,000 clones, about 85% of which are singletons. This rearrangement joins TRBV28 to TRBJ1-3; 7 bases map to TRBD1. This sample comprised peripheral blood, obtained on day 0 of AZD1222 vaccination. The TCR originated in an adult in good health. The DNA of the CDR3 is TGTGCCAGCAGTCGAACAGGGGCCACCTCTGGAAACACCATATATTTT. As protein: CASSRTGATSGNTIYF.